This TCR beta chain was captured by sequencing in a study of T cell responses to AZD1222 COVID-19 vaccine. A note on this clone: The antigen is not known. A junction boundary mismatches the germline segment, possibly from a read error.

CDR3 size: 13 residues. From germline, CDR1 is SQVTM and CDR2 ANQGSEA. Regarding the study as a whole: Only a handful of AZD1222 recipients, roughly six in all, had baseline seropositivity. It should be noted that donors were predominantly white British and more often female, and clonal diversity was possibly underestimated. The peak T cell response came first, and repertoires were sampled only after it.

Clones were read by immunoSEQ multiplex PCR, and TCRdb kept only the in-frame ones, dropping some. The profile covers 98,000 or so clones, with about 94% appearing a single time and 4% to 5.5% taken by the ten largest. The material was peripheral blood, obtained on day 0 of AZD1222 vaccination. The genes are TRBV29-1 and TRBJ2-1, with 8 positions matching TRBD1. This clonotype was sampled from an adult in good health. CDR3 in DNA: TGCAGCGTTGGGACAGGGACAATCAATGAACAGTTCTTC. Its translation: CSVGTGTINEQFF.